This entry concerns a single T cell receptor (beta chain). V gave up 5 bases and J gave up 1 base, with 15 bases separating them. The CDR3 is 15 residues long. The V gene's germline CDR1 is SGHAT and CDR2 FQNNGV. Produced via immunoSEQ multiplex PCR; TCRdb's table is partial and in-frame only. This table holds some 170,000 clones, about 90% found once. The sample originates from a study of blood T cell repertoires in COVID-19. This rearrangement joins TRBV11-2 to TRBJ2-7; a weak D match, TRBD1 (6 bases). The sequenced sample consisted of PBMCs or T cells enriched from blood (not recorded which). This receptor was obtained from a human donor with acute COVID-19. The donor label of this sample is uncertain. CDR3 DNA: TGTGCCAGCAGCGTTGACAGGAGGCAGTCCTACGAGCAGTACTTC. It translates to CASSVDRRQSYEQYF.